These 18 T cell receptor beta chains originate from one sample sequenced in a study of cytomegalovirus exposure and HLA in healthy donors. TCRdb keeps only in-frame clones here, not all; method: immunoSEQ multiplex PCR. Of some 72,000 clones listed, 90% to 96% are singletons. The sample taken for sequencing was PBMCs. These receptors were collected from a man between 18 and 29 years old in good health and CMV-seropositive.

This clone was counted once. The chain employs TRBV6-1 and TRBJ1-5, with D unresolved. Germline CDR1 MNHNS, CDR2 SASEGT. The CDR3 sequence is 13 residues long. Trimming stripped 6 bases from V and 4 bases from J, with 10 bases between. In nucleotides, the CDR3 is TGTGCCAGCAGGACACAGCTAAATCAGCCCCAGCATTTT. Protein sequence: CASRTQLNQPQHF.

This chain joins TRBV6-5 and TRBJ2-1, with 7 positions matching TRBD2. The CDR3 spans 16 residues. V was pared by 6 bases and J by 0 bases, with 8 bases of the junction left unmatched. Looked up from germline, CDR1 is MNHEY and CDR2 is SVGAGI. CDR3 sequence (DNA): TGTGCCAGCAGATACACCGGGACTAACTCCTACAATGAGCAGTTCTTC. It codes for CASRYTGTNSYNEQFF.

The CDR3 here is CASMRTIGYEQYF. The CDR3 region has the DNA TGTGCCAGCATGAGGACTATCGGGTACGAGCAGTACTTC. The chain joins TRBV6-1 to TRBJ2-7; possible D gene TRBD2, 6 bases. The germline V and J ends were trimmed by 7 bases and 4 bases, with 14 bases remaining between them. The germline gives CDR1 MNHNS, CDR2 SASEGT. This CDR3 has 13 residues.

V is TRBV6-5 and J is TRBJ1-1, with TRBD1 matching 10 bases. The ends lost 5 bases at V and 9 bases at J; junction bases unmatched: 9. Per germline, CDR1 MNHEY and CDR2 SVGAGI. The CDR3 consists of 14 residues. The CDR3 bases are TGTGCCAGCAGTCAAACCGGGACAGGGGTTAAAGCTTTCTTT. This sequence encodes CASSQTGTGVKAFF.

The V call is TRBV6-5, the J call TRBJ2-1; no reliable D call. V was pared by 2 bases and J by 6 bases, with 8 bases between. The germline CDR1 and CDR2 sequences are MNHEY and SVGAGI. The CDR3 has 13 amino acids. CDR3 amino acids: CASSYPPFNEQFF. The CDR3 DNA reads TGTGCCAGCAGTTACCCCCCTTTCAATGAGCAGTTCTTC.

The chain uses TRBV7-9 and TRBJ1-2; unclear D gene. V gave up 3 bases and J gave up 0 bases, with 17 bases separating them. The CDR3 runs to 17 residues. The germline CDR1 and CDR2 sequences are SEHNR and FQNEAQ (reference sequence). For the CDR3, the DNA is TGTGCCAGCAGCTTCTTAGAGCCCGATATAGCTAACTATGGCTACACCTTC. It yields the protein CASSFLEPDIANYGYTF.

A single count supports this clone. The V call is TRBV28, the J call TRBJ1-4; 8 positions match TRBD1. In germline, CDR1 is MDHEN, CDR2 SYDVKM. J gave up 4 bases and V 7 bases, and 8 bases lay outside the gene matches. The CDR3 totals 15 residues. The CDR3: CASKVRGQGNEKLFF. The CDR3 nucleotides read TGTGCCAGCAAAGTTCGTGGACAGGGTAATGAAAAACTGTTTTTT.

The chain has TRBV11-3 and TRBJ2-7; 7 nucleotides match TRBD2. CDR3 length: 16 amino acids. Per the germline V gene, CDR1 is SGHNT and CDR2 is YENEEA. V was clipped by 5 bases and J by 3 bases; unmatched bases: 13. This CDR3 reads CASSLSTGTKSYEQYF. Here the CDR3 DNA reads TGTGCCAGCAGCCTTAGCACCGGGACTAAGAGCTACGAGCAGTACTTC.

The chain has TRBV29-1 and TRBJ2-3; 11 bases fit TRBD2. After removal of 6 bases from V and 6 bases from J, the junction contained 8 bases not matched to a gene. The CDR3 loop spans 14 amino acids. Germline CDR1 is SQVTM and CDR2 is ANQGSEA. The CDR3 coding sequence is TGCAGCGTCATACTAGCGGGGGACACGGATACGCAGTATTTT. Amino acid sequence: CSVILAGDTDTQYF.

The genes are TRBV4-1 and TRBJ2-1; 12 bases are shared with TRBD2. Trimming at V came to 3 bases and at J to 8 bases, leaving 17 bases not matched to a gene. This CDR3 has 19 residues. Germline V gene sequence: CDR1 MGHRA, CDR2 YSYEKL. CDR3 DNA: TGCGCCAGCAGCCATCCGGGACAGGGTGCTAGCGGGAGGGAAGATGAGCAGTTCTTC. This encodes CASSHPGQGASGREDEQFF.

The chain employs TRBV27 and TRBJ1-5; 8 bases line up with TRBD1. Germline V gene sequence: CDR1 MNHEY, CDR2 SMNVEV (reference sequence). V was pared by 7 bases and J by 4 bases, with 6 bases of the junction left unmatched. The CDR3 runs to 14 residues. In nucleotides, the CDR3 is TGTGCCAGCACCGCGACAGGGGTAAATCAGCCCCAGCATTTT. Amino acid sequence: CASTATGVNQPQHF.

The V and J genes are TRBV5-4 and TRBJ2-6; D is undetermined. This CDR3 contains 15 residues. Looked up from germline, CDR1 is SGHNT and CDR2 is YYREEE (reference sequence). Trimming shortened V by 2 bases and J by 2 bases, and 8 bases separated the two germline ends. DNA for the CDR3: TGTGCCAGCAGCTTCCCTAGACCTGGGGCCAACGTCCTGACTTTC. Translated: CASSFPRPGANVLTF.

This clone was seen once. The CDR3 nucleotides are TGTGCCAGCAGTTTGGGGGGCTACAATGAGCAGTTCTTC. This translates into CASSLGGYNEQFF. V gene TRBV27 combines with J gene TRBJ2-1; D might be TRBD2 (6 bases). V lost 3 bases, J lost 3 bases, and 6 bases lay in between. The germline gives CDR1 MNHEY, CDR2 SMNVEV (reference sequence). The CDR3 is 13 amino acids.

This clone was counted a single time. This chain joins TRBV2 and TRBJ1-2, with D maybe TRBD1 (5 bases). Germline values: CDR1 SNHLY, CDR2 FYNNEI. Trimming cost V 6 bases and J 8 bases, with 16 bases left between them. The CDR3 has 13 amino acids. The CDR3 spells CASSPEAQGGYTF. The CDR3 region has the DNA TGTGCCAGCAGCCCCGAGGCCCAGGGCGGCTACACCTTC.

The V call is TRBV2, the J call TRBJ2-7; D might be TRBD2 (6 bases). Germline V CDR1 and CDR2: SNHLY, FYNNEI. CDR3 length equals 14 residues. The V and J ends lost 0 bases and 0 bases respectively, with 6 bases between them. CDR3 loop: CASSEASGSYEQYF. The CDR3 DNA sequence: TGTGCCAGCAGTGAAGCTAGCGGCTCCTACGAGCAGTACTTC. The full variable domain, with the rest looked up from reference TRBV2 and TRBJ2-7, is EPEVTQTPSHQVTQMGQEVILRCVPISNHLYFYWYRQILGQKVEFLVSFYNNEISEKSEIFDDQFSVERPDGSNFTLKIRSTKLEDSAMYFCASSEASGSYEQYFGPGTRLTVT.

The V and J genes are TRBV7-2 and TRBJ1-4; TRBD1 matches at 7 bases. The CDR3 is 15 residues long. Germline lookup yields CDR1 SGHTA and CDR2 FQGNSA. The V gene end was trimmed by 6 bases and the J gene end by 8 bases; junction bases not matched to a gene: 12. CDR3 nucleotide sequence: TGTGCCAGCAGGGACCCGGGACAGCAAGGGGAAAAACTGTTTTTT. Translation gives CASRDPGQQGEKLFF.

V gene TRBV25-1 combines with J gene TRBJ1-1; possibly TRBD1 for D (6 bases). CDR1 and CDR2 (germline): MGHDK, SYGVNS. CDR3 length equals 14 residues. Trimming took off 3 bases at V and 8 bases at J, with 16 bases between the two ends. The CDR3 DNA is TGTGCCAGCAGTGAGGCAGGGGCCGCAAGAGAAGCTTTCTTT. Translation gives CASSEAGAAREAFF.

The chain recombines TRBV6-5 with TRBJ2-2; 8 nucleotides agree with TRBD1. The germline V gene has CDR1 MNHEY and CDR2 SVGAGI. There are 15 residues in the CDR3. After removal of 6 bases from V and 7 bases from J, the junction contained 10 bases not matched to a gene. DNA for the CDR3: TGTGCCAGCAGCGTTGACAGGGGACAAGGCGGGGAGCTGTTTTTT. It specifies CASSVDRGQGGELFF.